These 10 T cell receptor beta chains were all obtained from the same sample, sequenced in a study of T cell changes during pregnancy in multiple sclerosis. Assay used: immunoSEQ multiplex PCR; TCRdb lists only in-frame clones, some missing. The sample includes about 46,000 clones, roughly 93% seen only once; the top ten take around 4%. The specimen was CD8+ T cells from peripheral blood mononuclear cells, collected in the first trimester of pregnancy. All receptors come from a female donor with multiple sclerosis, enrolled in a pregnancy study.

The rearrangement links TRBV19 to TRBJ2-5; TRBD2 matches 7 bases. Germline V gene data show CDR1 as LNHDA and CDR2 as SQIVND (reference sequence). The CDR3 is made up of 14 amino acids. V gave up 2 bases and J gave up 6 bases; unmatched junction bases: 6. CDR3 bases: TGTGCCAGTAGTATATGGACGGGAGGAAAGACCCAGTACTTC. Translating gives CASSIWTGGKTQYF.

The sample holds a few counts of this clone. The J gene is TRBJ2-7, the V gene TRBV9, with D maybe TRBD1 (5 bases). Looked up from germline, CDR1 is SGDLS and CDR2 is YYNGEE. The germline V and J ends were trimmed by 0 bases and 7 bases, with 14 bases remaining between them. The length of the CDR3 is 14 residues. In DNA form, the CDR3 reads TGTGCCAGCAGCGTAGGGCAGGGATTGGGGGAGCAGTACTTC. Translated: CASSVGQGLGEQYF.

CDR3 loop: CASSAGTSGGSTDTQYF. The CDR3 DNA follows: TGTGCCAGCAGCGCGGGGACTAGCGGAGGGAGCACAGATACGCAGTATTTT. The chain combines TRBV9 with TRBJ2-3; 11 nucleotides agree with TRBD2. V was pared by 3 bases and J by 0 bases, with 6 bases of the junction left unmatched. The CDR3 loop spans 17 amino acids. Germline CDR1 is SGDLS and CDR2 is YYNGEE. The variable domain in full, completed from reference TRBV9 and TRBJ2-3, reads DSGVTQTPKHLITATGQRVTLRCSPRSGDLSVYWYQQSLDQGLQFLIQYYNGEERAKGNILERFSAQQFPDLHSELNLSSLELGDSALYFCASSAGTSGGSTDTQYFGPGTRLTVL.

V usage is TRBV7-6 and J usage is TRBJ2-5; 8 bases match TRBD1. The CDR3 covers 16 residues. V lost 5 bases, J lost 2 bases, and 10 bases stayed unmatched. CDR1 and CDR2 (germline): SGHVS, FNYEAQ. CDR3 nucleotides: TGTGCCAGCAGCCCCGTACAGGGGGTGAAGCAAGAGACCCAGTACTTC. This sequence encodes CASSPVQGVKQETQYF.

J is TRBJ2-3 and V is TRBV27; D possibly corresponds to TRBD1 (6 bases). The CDR3 sequence is 14 residues long. V lost 5 bases to trimming and J lost 1 base, with 10 bases between them. Germline CDR1 and CDR2: MNHEY and SMNVEV (reference sequence). CDR3 loop: CASSPTGRTDTQYF. The CDR3 DNA is TGTGCCAGCAGTCCGACAGGCCGCACAGATACGCAGTATTTT.

The V call is TRBV28, the J call TRBJ2-7; maybe TRBD1 (6 bases). Deletions cut 7 bases from V and 3 bases from J, with 19 bases between. The CDR3 runs 15 residues. Germline V gene lookup returns CDR1 MDHEN and CDR2 SYDVKM. CDR3 amino acids: CASTPARDTNYEQYF. CDR3 DNA: TGTGCCAGCACCCCCGCCCGGGACACCAACTACGAGCAGTACTTC.

J is TRBJ2-7 and V is TRBV29-1; the D gene is possibly TRBD1 (5 bases). Germline-derived CDR1 and CDR2 are SQVTM and ANQGSEA. CDR3 length: 13 residues. Trimming took 0 bases from V and 1 from J, leaving 7 bases between them. CDR3 sequence reads: CSVEEGVSYEQYF. CDR3 DNA: TGCAGCGTTGAAGAAGGGGTTTCCTACGAGCAGTACTTC.

This clone was counted a single time. The chain uses TRBV19 and TRBJ2-1; 12 nucleotides align to TRBD1. CDR1 and CDR2 (germline): LNHDA, SQIVND (reference sequence). CDR3 length: 15 residues. V was pared by 6 bases and J by 7 bases, with 7 bases of the junction left unmatched. This CDR3 is CASRTGTGGSNEQFF. The CDR3 region has the DNA TGTGCCAGTAGGACCGGGACAGGGGGCAGTAATGAGCAGTTCTTC.

The chain employs TRBV6-1 and TRBJ1-2; perhaps TRBD1 as D (6 bases). CDR1 and CDR2 (germline): MNHNS, SASEGT. The ends were cut back, 6 bases at V and 5 bases at J, with 16 bases in the middle. The CDR3 runs to 14 residues. The DNA of the CDR3 is TGTGCCAGCAGCGGGGACACGACCTCGTATGGCTACACCTTC. Protein sequence: CASSGDTTSYGYTF.

The chain links TRBV5-1 to TRBJ1-1; unclear D gene. The CDR3 has 13 amino acids. V dropped 2 bases and J dropped 4 bases, with 9 bases sitting between them. Germline assignment: CDR1 SGHRS and CDR2 YFSETQ. CDR3 region: CASSFTYSTEAFF. In nucleotides, the CDR3 is TGCGCCAGCAGCTTCACGTACAGCACTGAAGCTTTCTTT.